This TCR beta chain was captured by sequencing in a study of blood T cell repertoires in COVID-19. At the level of the study: Acute and convalescent COVID-19 specimens originated in the United States, Italy and Spain. The analysed material was cDNA or gDNA that came from T cells, B-cell-depleted T cells, or PBMCs.

The CDR3 consists of 15 residues. From germline, CDR1 is LNHDA and CDR2 SQIVND (reference sequence). V trimming: 3 bases; J trimming: 4 bases; junction bases outside the gene matches: 8. Source study methods: Amplification with reference gene primers provided the estimates of nucleated cell counts. Sequencing was performed with immunoSEQ multiplex PCR; in TCRdb, only in-frame clones are kept and a portion is missing. The V and J calls and clone size were taken over from that table, and D and trimming were inferred from the DNA. Of about 210,000 clones in the sample, approximately 80% were seen once. Followed longitudinally, the Seattle patients had been enrolled during active infection.

The source is a woman over 75 with COVID-19, enrolled during active disease. The chain combines TRBV19 with TRBJ2-7, with 8 bases lining up with TRBD1. The sequenced material came from peripheral blood. CDR3 sequence reads: CASSIFGTGLYEQYF. The CDR3 DNA reads TGTGCCAGTAGTATCTTCGGGACAGGACTTTACGAGCAGTACTTC.